Listed below are T cell receptor beta chains from one sample, sequenced in a study of blood T cell repertoires in COVID-19. Clones were sequenced by immunoSEQ multiplex PCR, and TCRdb holds only the in-frame ones, with some missing. Of approximately 150,000 clones listed, around 84% are singletons. Input material: PBMCs or T cells enriched from blood (not recorded which). Receptors were obtained from a woman in her forties or fifties who had recovered from COVID-19. The CDR3 runs from the conserved cysteine through the conserved F or W. D genes are given only for firm matches. Size is omitted from some rows. Given values are once, few, many or a class for expanded clones.

v_call	d_call	clone_size	j_call	cdr3_nt	cdr3_aa
TRBV2	TRBD1	-	TRBJ1-5	TGTGCCAGCAGTCCACAGGGGTTTAATCAGCCCCAGCATTTT	CASSPQGFNQPQHF
TRBV2	TRBD2	-	TRBJ2-1	TGTGCCAGCAGCGGACTAGCGGGAGCGTTCTTC	CASSGLAGAFF
TRBV19	TRBD1	-	TRBJ1-1	TGTGCCAGTAGTCTCGGACAGGGCTTTAGGAACACTGAAGCTTTCTTT	CASSLGQGFRNTEAFF
TRBV29-1	-	-	TRBJ2-5	TGCAGCGTTGCTCAGGGTGTACGGTACTTC	CSVAQGVRYF
TRBV11-3	TRBD2	-	TRBJ2-3	TGTGCCAGCAGCTTAGATCGAGGTAGCGGGGGACCCACAGATACGCAGTATTTT	CASSLDRGSGGPTDTQYF
TRBV5-4	TRBD2	-	TRBJ2-1	TGTGCCAGCAGACAAACTAGCGGTTCCTACAATGAGCAGTTCTTC	CASRQTSGSYNEQFF
TRBV5-6	-	-	TRBJ1-2	TGTGCCAGCAGGCTCCCCGGCGGGAACTATGGCTACACCTTC	CASRLPGGNYGYTF
TRBV6-5	-	-	TRBJ1-5	TGTGCCAGCAGTTACACGGCAGGGGCCAATCAGCCCCAGCATTTT	CASSYTAGANQPQHF
TRBV28	-	-	TRBJ2-3	TGTGCCAGCAGAGCGAGAGATACGCAGTATTTT	CASRARDTQYF
TRBV7-2	TRBD2	-	TRBJ2-5	TGTGCCAGCAGCACCCGGGGGGGCCGAGAGACCCAGTACTTC	CASSTRGGRETQYF
TRBV4-2	-	-	TRBJ2-1	TGTGCCAGCAGCCAAGACGGCTACAATGAGCAGTTCTTC	CASSQDGYNEQFF
TRBV7-9	TRBD1	few	TRBJ2-7	TGTGCCAGCAGCTATCCCTCCGGGACAGGGTCCTACGAGCAGTACTTC	CASSYPSGTGSYEQYF
TRBV4-1	-	-	TRBJ1-5	TGCGCCAGCAGCCAAGGGGAGGCAGGGTTCCCTAGCAATCAGCCCCAGCATTTT	CASSQGEAGFPSNQPQHF
TRBV9	-	few	TRBJ1-3	TGTGCCAGCAGCACATCCTCCTCTGGAAACACCATATATTTT	CASSTSSSGNTIYF
TRBV10-3	TRBD1	-	TRBJ1-6	TGTGCCATCAGTGGCACAGGGGAGAATTCACCCCTCCACTTT	CAISGTGENSPLHF
TRBV7-2	-	-	TRBJ1-1	TGTGCCAGCAGCTTAGCCTCCTCGAACACTGAAGCTTTCTTT	CASSLASSNTEAFF
TRBV6-2/TRBV6-3	-	-	TRBJ2-7	TGTGCCAGCAGTCCCGGGACACGAGCTACCTACGAGCAGTACTTC	CASSPGTRATYEQYF